This T cell receptor (beta chain) was retrieved from a study of blood T cell repertoires in COVID-19 (dated by TCRdb to 2018 to 2021). Regarding the complete study: The collaborator samples originated in the United States, Italy and Spain and spanned the acute and convalescent phases of COVID-19. Subjects who had been exposed to COVID-19, were actively infected with it, or had recovered from it provided the deeply sampled blood TCRbeta repertoires that made up the dataset. Where available, HLA class I and class II types were obtained from metadata supplied by the sample provider rather than from assay-based typing. Samples were obtained from the ongoing ImmuneRACE study (first 160 participants) and from over 1,000 subjects provided by 6 global collaborators. The repertoires were released in a freely available public database meant as a resource for research on the immune response to SARS-CoV-2. The material from the prospective study consisted of cDNA or gDNA derived from T cells, B-cell-depleted T cells, or PBMCs. Nearly every sample came with metadata listing a de-identified subject ID, COVID-19 status, age in years and sex. What the work shows at the level of the full study, not this receptor alone: How much clinical and demographic metadata was included differed by source and by participant, and the metadata was provided uncurated.

On this clone itself: Its antigen is not yet known. No base quality information exists; no much larger clone differs at one position.

The CDR1 and CDR2 encoded by the germline V gene are MNHEY and SVGAGI. Reading from cysteine to phenylalanine, the CDR3 counts 14 amino acids. Only the CDR3 part of the read is kept: 42 bases, read in frame from the first base. Trimming takes 6 bases from V and 0 bases from J, and the germline ends sit 9 bases apart. TCRbeta CDR3 regions were amplified from genomic DNA by means of the immunoSEQ Assay, a bias-controlled multiplex PCR. From the authors' description of their analysis: The number of nucleated cells in each sample was estimated by amplification of reference gene primers within the assay. Sequence reads were collapsed and filtered to measure the absolute abundance of every unique TCRbeta CDR3 rearrangement. For each sample, productive Simpson clonality was calculated as the square root of Simpson's diversity index across productive rearrangements. Held by TCRdb, this immuneACCESS table contains in-frame sequences only and omits some clones. Under half of the omission traces to an unresolved V gene where checked; the cause of the rest is unknown. The DNA was the basis for D and trimming; V, J and clone size are from that table. The sample data list 150,000 to 200,000 clones, and around 80% of these were observed just once. The ten largest clones represent 3.6% of the sample.

Enrolling through a virtual design, the prospective study's participants ranged in age from roughly 18 to 95 years and lived across approximately 25 United States geographic areas. To assign participants to cohorts, the prospective study relied on clinical history that participants themselves reported in a screening survey and a study questionnaire. Each participant in the prospective study had whole blood, serum and a nasopharyngeal or oropharyngeal swab collected by mobile phlebotomists. Prospective study participants could optionally give additional blood draws and questionnaires over an approximately 2-month period. Prospective study blood samples were shipped either frozen or at room temperature before DNA extraction.

The TCR sequence derives from a woman aged 45-59 years in a cohort exposed to, infected with or recovered from COVID-19 (not recorded which). The sequence is built from TRBV6-5 and TRBJ2-1; a tentative D match to TRBD1 spans 6 bases. The sequenced sample was PBMCs or T cells enriched from blood (not recorded which). CDR3 sequence: CASRVGGSYNEQFF. The DNA reads TGTGCCAGCAGAGTAGGGGGCTCCTACAATGAGCAGTTCTTC.